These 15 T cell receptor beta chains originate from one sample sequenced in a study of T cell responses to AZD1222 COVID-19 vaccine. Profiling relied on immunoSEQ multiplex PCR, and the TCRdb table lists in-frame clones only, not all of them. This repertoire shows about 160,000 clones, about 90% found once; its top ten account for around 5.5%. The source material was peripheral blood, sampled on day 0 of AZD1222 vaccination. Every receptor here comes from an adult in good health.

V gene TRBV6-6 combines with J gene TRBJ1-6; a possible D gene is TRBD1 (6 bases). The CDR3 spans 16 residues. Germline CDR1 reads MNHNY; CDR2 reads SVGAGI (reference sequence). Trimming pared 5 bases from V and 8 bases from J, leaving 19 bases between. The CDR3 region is CASSRERRGADSPLHF. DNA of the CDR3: TGTGCCAGCAGTCGGGAGCGGAGGGGGGCCGATTCACCCCTCCACTTT.

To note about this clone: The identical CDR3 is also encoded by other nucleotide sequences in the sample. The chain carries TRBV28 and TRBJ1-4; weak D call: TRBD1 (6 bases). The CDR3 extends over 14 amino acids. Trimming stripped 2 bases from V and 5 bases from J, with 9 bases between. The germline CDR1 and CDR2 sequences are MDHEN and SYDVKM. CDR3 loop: CASSLAGVNEKLFF. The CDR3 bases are TGTGCCAGCAGTTTAGCAGGGGTCAATGAAAAACTGTTTTTT.

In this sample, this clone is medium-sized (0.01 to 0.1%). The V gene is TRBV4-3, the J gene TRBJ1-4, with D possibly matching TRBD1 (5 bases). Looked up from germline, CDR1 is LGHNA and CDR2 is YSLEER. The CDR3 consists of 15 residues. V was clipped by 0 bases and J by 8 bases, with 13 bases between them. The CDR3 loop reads CASSQEPGGGEKLFF. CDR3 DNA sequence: TGCGCCAGCAGCCAAGAACCCGGGGGAGGAGAAAAACTGTTTTTT.

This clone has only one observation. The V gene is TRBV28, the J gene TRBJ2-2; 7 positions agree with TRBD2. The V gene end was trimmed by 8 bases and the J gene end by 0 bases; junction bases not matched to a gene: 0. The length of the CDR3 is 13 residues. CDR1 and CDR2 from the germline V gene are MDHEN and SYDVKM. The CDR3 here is CASGGANTGELFF. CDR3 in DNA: TGTGCCAGCGGGGGGGCGAACACCGGGGAGCTGTTTTTT.

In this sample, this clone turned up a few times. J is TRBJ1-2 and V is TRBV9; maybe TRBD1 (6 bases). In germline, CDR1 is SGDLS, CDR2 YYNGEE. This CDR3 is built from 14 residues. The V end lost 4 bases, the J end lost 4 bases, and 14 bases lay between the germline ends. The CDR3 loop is CASSKMTGGYGYTF. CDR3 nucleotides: TGTGCCAGCAGCAAAATGACAGGTGGCTATGGCTACACCTTC.

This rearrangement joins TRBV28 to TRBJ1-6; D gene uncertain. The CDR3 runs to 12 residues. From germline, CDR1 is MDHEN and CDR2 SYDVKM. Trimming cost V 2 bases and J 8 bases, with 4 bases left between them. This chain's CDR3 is CASSLRDSPLHF. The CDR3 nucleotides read TGTGCCAGCAGTTTAAGGGATTCACCCCTCCACTTT.

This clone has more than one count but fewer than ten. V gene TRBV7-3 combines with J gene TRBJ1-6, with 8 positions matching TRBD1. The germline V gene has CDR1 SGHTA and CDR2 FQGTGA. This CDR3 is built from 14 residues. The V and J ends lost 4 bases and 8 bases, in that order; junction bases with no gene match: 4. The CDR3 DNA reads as TGTGCCAGCAGCTCCAGGGGGCGCGATTCACCCCTCCACTTT. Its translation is CASSSRGRDSPLHF.

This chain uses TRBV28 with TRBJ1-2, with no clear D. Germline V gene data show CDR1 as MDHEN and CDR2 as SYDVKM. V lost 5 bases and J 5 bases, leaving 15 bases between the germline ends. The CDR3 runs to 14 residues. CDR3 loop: CASSGLSMDYGYTF. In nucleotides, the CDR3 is TGTGCCAGCAGTGGGCTATCGATGGATTATGGCTACACCTTC.

This CDR3 reads CSASRADEQYF. In DNA, the CDR3 is TGCAGTGCAAGCAGGGCGGATGAGCAGTACTTC. V usage is TRBV20-1 and J usage is TRBJ2-7, with D possibly matching TRBD1 (5 bases). Germline assignment: CDR1 DFQATT and CDR2 SNEGSKA (reference sequence). V shed 6 bases and J shed 7 bases, with 13 bases lying between them. The CDR3 spans 11 residues.

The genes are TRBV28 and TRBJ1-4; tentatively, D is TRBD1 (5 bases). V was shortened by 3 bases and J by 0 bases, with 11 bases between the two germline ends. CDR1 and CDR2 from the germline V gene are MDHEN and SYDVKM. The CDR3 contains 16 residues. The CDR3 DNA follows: TGTGCCAGCAGTTTCGTCGGGGCCGCAACTAATGAAAAACTGTTTTTT. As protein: CASSFVGAATNEKLFF.

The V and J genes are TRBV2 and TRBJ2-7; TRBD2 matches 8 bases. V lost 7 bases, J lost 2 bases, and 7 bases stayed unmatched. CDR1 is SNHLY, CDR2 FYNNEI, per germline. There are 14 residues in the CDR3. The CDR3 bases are TGTGCCAGCACGGCGGGGGGCCTCCCCTACGAGCAGTACTTC. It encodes CASTAGGLPYEQYF.

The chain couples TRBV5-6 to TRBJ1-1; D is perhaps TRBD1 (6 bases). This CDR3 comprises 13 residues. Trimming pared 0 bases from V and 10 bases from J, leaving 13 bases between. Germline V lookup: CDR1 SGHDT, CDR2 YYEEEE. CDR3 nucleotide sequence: TGTGCCAGCAGCTTGGTAGGGGGATCCGGAGCTTTCTTT. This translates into CASSLVGGSGAFF.

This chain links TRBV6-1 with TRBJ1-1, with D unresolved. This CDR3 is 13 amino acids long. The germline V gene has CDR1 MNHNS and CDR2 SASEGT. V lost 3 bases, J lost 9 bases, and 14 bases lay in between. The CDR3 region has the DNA TGTGCCAGCAGTGACCACGGGGTCAGTAAAGCTTTCTTT. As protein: CASSDHGVSKAFF.

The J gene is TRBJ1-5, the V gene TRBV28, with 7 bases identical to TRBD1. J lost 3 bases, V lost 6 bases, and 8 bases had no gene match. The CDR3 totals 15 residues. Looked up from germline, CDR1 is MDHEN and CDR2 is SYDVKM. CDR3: CASRKTGSPNQPQHF. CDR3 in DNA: TGTGCCAGCAGAAAGACAGGGTCTCCCAATCAGCCCCAGCATTTT.

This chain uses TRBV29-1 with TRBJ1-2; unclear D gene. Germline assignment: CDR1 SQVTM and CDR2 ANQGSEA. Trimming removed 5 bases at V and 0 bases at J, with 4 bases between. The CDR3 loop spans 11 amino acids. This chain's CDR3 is CSVPSNYGYTF. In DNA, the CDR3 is TGCAGCGTTCCGTCTAACTATGGCTACACCTTC.